A single sample is the source of the 11 T cell receptor beta chains below, sequenced in a study of patients and donors after allogeneic stem cell transplantation (dated by TCRdb to about 2020). Libraries came from RT-PCR. The run used a NextSeq 550. The raw public reads went through TCRdb reprocessing: fastp at Q25, MiXCR clone calling, in-frame beta chains kept. One record per CDR3 amino acid sequence lists the most common genes and DNA. This sample holds 800,000 to 1,000,000 distinct CDR3 sequences; approximately 19% were observed only once. The ten largest account for approximately 5.9% of the sample. The sequencing input was blood, either unsorted or a sorted T cell fraction (not recorded which). The receptors shown here come from a human donor who was either an allogeneic HSCT recipient or a stem cell or donor lymphocyte infusion donor (not recorded which). It is not recorded whose cells these are; they may come from a transplant donor.

The rearrangement links TRBV11-2 to TRBJ2-7; 8 nucleotides agree with TRBD2. CDR1 SGHAT and CDR2 FQNNGV come from the germline V gene. The CDR3 consists of 16 residues. The J segment lost 3 bases and the V segment lost 5 bases, leaving 12 bases of the junction unmatched. The CDR3 protein is CASSPRAGATNYEQYF. Here the CDR3 DNA reads TGTGCCAGCAGCCCGAGAGCGGGGGCGACCAACTACGAGCAGTACTTC.

The chain is built from TRBV20-1 and TRBJ2-5; TRBD2 agrees at 7 bases. The germline V gene encodes CDR1 DFQATT and CDR2 SNEGSKA (reference sequence). This CDR3 contains 16 residues. J was trimmed by 4 bases and V by 1 base; bases with no gene match: 12. The CDR3 region has the DNA TGCAGTGCTAGAGGTTCGGGGGGACTGAGCGGAGAGACCCAGTACTTC. Translated, it gives CSARGSGGLSGETQYF.

This clonotype came up a few times. CDR3 loop: CASSRDKGYEQYF. CDR3 nucleotides: TGCGCCAGCAGCAGGGACAAGGGCTACGAGCAGTACTTC. This chain links TRBV5-1 with TRBJ2-7, with TRBD1 as a possible D gene (6 bases). CDR3 length: 13 residues. Germline CDR1 SGHRS, CDR2 YFSETQ. The ends were cut back, 4 bases at V and 3 bases at J, with 11 bases in the middle. The full variable domain, in which reference TRBV5-1 and TRBJ2-7 provide the parts outside the CDR3, is KAGVTQTPRYLIKTRGQQVTLSCSPISGHRSVSWYQQTPGQGLQFLFEYFSETQRNKGNFPGRFSGRQFSNSRSEMNVSTLELGDSALYLCASSRDKGYEQYFGPGTRLTVT.

The chain recombines TRBV20-1 with TRBJ1-1; 7 positions agree with TRBD1. Looked up from germline, CDR1 is DFQATT and CDR2 is SNEGSKA (reference sequence). V was clipped by 3 bases and J by 8 bases; unmatched bases: 12. The length of the CDR3 is 14 residues. This CDR3 is CSARKSGVGGEAFF. In DNA, the CDR3 is TGCAGTGCTAGGAAGTCGGGGGTAGGGGGCGAAGCTTTCTTT.

This chain connects TRBV4-3 to TRBJ2-1; possibly TRBD1 for D (5 bases). Germline V gives CDR1 LGHNA, CDR2 YSLEER. The CDR3 length is 15 residues. V was trimmed by 0 bases and J by 7 bases, leaving 13 bases between them. The CDR3 sequence: CASSQEGQGTNEQFF. DNA of the CDR3: TGCGCCAGCAGCCAAGAAGGGCAGGGAACTAATGAGCAGTTCTTC.

The chain links TRBV4-3 to TRBJ1-6; D may be TRBD1 (6 bases). V was shortened by 0 bases and J by 9 bases, with 15 bases between the two germline ends. Germline values: CDR1 LGHNA, CDR2 YSLEER. The CDR3 totals 16 residues. The CDR3 protein is CASSQEGARRGSPLHF. Here the CDR3 DNA reads TGCGCCAGCAGCCAAGAGGGGGCTCGTCGGGGTTCACCCCTCCACTTT.

The sample holds a few counts of this clonotype. The gene calls are TRBV20-1 and TRBJ2-1; TRBD2 agrees at 8 bases. The CDR3 loop spans 13 amino acids. Germline trimming cut 3 bases from V and 8 bases from J; bases unmatched to any gene: 6. The germline CDR1 and CDR2 sequences are DFQATT and SNEGSKA (reference sequence). The CDR3 DNA reads TGCAGTGCTAGCGGGAGGGCGTCCGATGAGCAGTTCTTC. Residues: CSASGRASDEQFF.

V gene TRBV2 combines with J gene TRBJ1-5; tentative D call: TRBD1 (5 bases). CDR1 and CDR2 from the germline V gene are SNHLY and FYNNEI. The ends were cut back, 6 bases at V and 0 bases at J, with 12 bases in the middle. The CDR3 loop spans 15 amino acids. This CDR3 is CASRKYQGSNQPQHF. Here the CDR3 DNA reads TGTGCCAGCAGGAAATACCAGGGTAGCAATCAGCCCCAGCATTTT.

There are many counts of this clonotype. The rearrangement uses TRBV12-3 or TRBV12-4 and TRBJ1-2; D is possibly TRBD1 (6 bases). V dropped 1 base and J dropped 4 bases, with 16 bases sitting between them. The CDR3 extends over 16 amino acids. The DNA for the CDR3 is TGTGCCAGCAGTTTAGGCGCGGGGGGCGCGGGCTATGGCTACACCTTC. As protein: CASSLGAGGAGYGYTF.

The J gene is TRBJ2-2, the V gene TRBV5-5; D is undetermined. Germline loops: CDR1 SGHKS, CDR2 YYEKEE (reference sequence). The CDR3 is 15 amino acids. The ends were cut back, 1 base at V and 1 base at J, with 8 bases in the middle. The CDR3 region has the DNA TGTGCCAGCAGCTTGACGAGGATGAACACCGGGGAGCTGTTTTTT. It specifies CASSLTRMNTGELFF.

The chain couples TRBV9 to TRBJ2-3; 9 nucleotides match TRBD2. Trimming took 5 bases from V and 2 from J; bases not matched to a gene: 9. Per the germline V gene, CDR1 is SGDLS and CDR2 is YYNGEE. The CDR3 has 16 amino acids. CDR3: CASSRQAGGVTDTQYF. The CDR3 DNA reads as TGTGCCAGCAGTCGCCAAGCGGGGGGCGTCACAGATACGCAGTATTTT.